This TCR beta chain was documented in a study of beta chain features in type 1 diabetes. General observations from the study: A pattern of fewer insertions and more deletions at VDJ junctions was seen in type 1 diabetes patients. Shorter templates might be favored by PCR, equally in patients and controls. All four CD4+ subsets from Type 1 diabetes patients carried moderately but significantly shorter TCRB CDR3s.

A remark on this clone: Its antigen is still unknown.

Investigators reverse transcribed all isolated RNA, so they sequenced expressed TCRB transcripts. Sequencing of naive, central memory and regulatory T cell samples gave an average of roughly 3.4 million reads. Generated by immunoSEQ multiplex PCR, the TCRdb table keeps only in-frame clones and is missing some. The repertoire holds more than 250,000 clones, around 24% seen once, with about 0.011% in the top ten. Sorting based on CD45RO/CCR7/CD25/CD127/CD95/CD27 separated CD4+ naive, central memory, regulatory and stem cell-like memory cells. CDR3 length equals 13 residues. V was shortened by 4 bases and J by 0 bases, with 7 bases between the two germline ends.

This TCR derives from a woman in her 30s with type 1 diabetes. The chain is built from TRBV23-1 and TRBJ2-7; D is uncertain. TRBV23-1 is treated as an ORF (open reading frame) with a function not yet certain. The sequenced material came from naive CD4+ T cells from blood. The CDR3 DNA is TGCGCCAGCAGTCGGCAGGTCTCCTACGAGCAGTACTTC. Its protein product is CASSRQVSYEQYF.